The rows below give T cell receptor beta chains drawn from one sample of a study of T cell repertoires in cytomegalovirus infection. MiXCR, applied by TCRdb to the reads, yields one record per CDR3 protein. The table lists 310,000 or so distinct CDR3 sequences, under 20% of them singletons. Sequencing input: PBMCs. The source is a human donor in good health (CMV status not recorded). Some clones in this sample may be carry-over from other donors' samples. Each CDR3 is given with its conserved first and last residue. A D gene is named only where the DNA matches it firmly. Clone size is given for some rows only: seen once, a few or many times, or a class if the clone is expanded.

J gene,clone size,V gene,D gene,CDR3 protein,CDR3 DNA
TRBJ2-5,many,TRBV6-2/TRBV6-3,TRBD2,CASRWTSDQETQYF,TGTGCCAGCAGGTGGACTAGCGACCAAGAGACCCAGTACTTC
TRBJ2-7,few,TRBV7-9,NA,CASTPWGVDHEQYF,TGTGCCAGCACCCCGTGGGGGGTTGATCACGAGCAGTACTTC
TRBJ1-1,many,TRBV12-3/TRBV12-4,NA,CASAGLNTEAFF,TGTGCCAGCGCGGGACTGAACACTGAAGCTTTCTTT
TRBJ2-5,NA,TRBV18,TRBD1,CASSGDRQETQYF,TGTGCCAGCTCAGGGGACAGGCAAGAGACCCAGTACTTC
TRBJ1-1,many,TRBV7-8,NA,CASVSRGALLRNTEAFF,TGTGCCAGCGTTAGTCGGGGGGCCCTCCTTCGGAACACTGAAGCTTTCTTT
TRBJ2-1,many,TRBV5-4,TRBD2,CASSRGTSGDNEQFF,TGTGCCAGCAGCCGTGGGACTAGCGGGGACAATGAGCAGTTCTTC
TRBJ2-5,NA,TRBV4-1,NA,CASSSRPQGGVLETQYF,TGCGCCAGCAGCTCCCGGCCACAGGGAGGCGTTTTGGAGACCCAGTACTTC
TRBJ1-5,NA,TRBV19,NA,CASSIQGLNQPQHF,TGTGCCAGTAGTATTCAGGGTCTGAATCAGCCCCAGCATTTT
TRBJ1-2,many,TRBV28,TRBD1,CASTGQANYGYTF,TGTGCCAGCACCGGACAGGCTAACTATGGCTACACCTTC
TRBJ1-2,few,TRBV20-1,NA,CSARGPTAGSGYTF,TGCAGTGCTAGAGGACCCACAGCGGGTAGCGGCTACACCTTC
TRBJ1-5,NA,TRBV28,NA,CASSLVMSSQPQHF,TGTGCCAGCAGTTTGGTCATGTCGAGTCAGCCCCAGCATTTT
TRBJ2-5,few,TRBV7-9,TRBD2,CASSLISGGETQYF,TGTGCCAGCAGCTTAATTAGCGGGGGGGAGACCCAGTACTTC
TRBJ1-1,few,TRBV12-3/TRBV12-4,TRBD1,CASRWTGEGTEAFF,TGTGCCAGCAGGTGGACAGGGGAGGGCACTGAAGCTTTCTTT
TRBJ1-1,many,TRBV6-1,NA,CASSSQEAVTEAFF,TGTGCCAGCAGTTCCCAGGAGGCGGTTACTGAAGCTTTCTTT
TRBJ2-2,NA,TRBV19,NA,CASSITSIGELFF,TGTGCCAGTAGTATAACATCGATCGGGGAGCTGTTTTTT
TRBJ2-1,NA,TRBV11-1,TRBD1,CASSLVSGQGFELPLYNEQFF,TGTGCCAGCAGCTTAGTTTCTGGACAGGGTTTTGAGCTACCACTTTACAATGAGCAGTTCTTC
TRBJ2-2,few,TRBV24-1,TRBD1,CATSDRDSSNTGELFF,TGTGCCACCAGTGATCGGGACAGCTCGAACACCGGGGAGCTGTTTTTT
TRBJ1-1,NA,TRBV5-1,TRBD1,CASSFDRGGSAGNTEAFF,TGCGCCAGCAGCTTCGACAGGGGTGGATCGGCCGGGAACACTGAAGCTTTCTTT
TRBJ2-5,many,TRBV7-2,TRBD2,CASSLSGEDGETQYF,TGTGCCAGCAGCTTAAGCGGGGAGGATGGAGAGACCCAGTACTTC
TRBJ1-1,many,TRBV7-9,NA,CASSPKERLNTEAFF,TGTGCCAGCAGCCCTAAGGAGAGATTAAACACTGAAGCTTTCTTT
TRBJ2-7,NA,TRBV20-1,NA,CSAGWTADYEQYF,TGCAGTGCAGGATGGACAGCAGACTACGAGCAGTACTTC
TRBJ1-2,many,TRBV28,NA,CASSFGEVRGYTF,TGTGCCAGCAGTTTCGGGGAGGTCAGGGGCTACACCTTC
TRBJ2-7,NA,TRBV5-1,TRBD1,CASSISGTGGYEQYF,TGCGCCAGCAGCATCTCAGGGACAGGAGGCTACGAGCAGTACTTC
TRBJ2-5,many,TRBV4-2,NA,CASSQGQGPQETQYF,TGTGCCAGCAGCCAAGGTCAGGGACCCCAAGAGACCCAGTACTTC
TRBJ2-1,many,TRBV11-2,NA,CASSLVYRGSYNEQFF,TGTGCCAGCAGCTTAGTGTATAGGGGCTCCTACAATGAGCAGTTCTTC
TRBJ1-5,many,TRBV6-2/TRBV6-3,NA,CASSRGIAIGPQHF,TGTGCCAGCAGCCGCGGGATTGCCATTGGGCCCCAGCATTTT
TRBJ2-7,many,TRBV7-6,TRBD1,CASSIGTGSHEQYF,TGTGCCAGCAGCATCGGGACAGGGAGCCACGAGCAGTACTTC
TRBJ2-5,NA,TRBV27,TRBD1,CASSLGGTGSQTQYF,TGTGCCAGCAGTTTAGGCGGGACAGGGTCTCAGACCCAGTACTTC
TRBJ2-6,many,TRBV11-2,TRBD2,CGIAGGNSSGANVLTF,TGTGGTATAGCGGGGGGGAACTCTTCTGGGGCCAACGTCCTGACTTTC
TRBJ1-4,NA,TRBV20-1,NA,CSARDGKGLGEKLFF,TGCAGTGCTAGAGATGGGAAAGGGTTAGGTGAAAAACTGTTTTTT
TRBJ2-2,NA,TRBV20-1,NA,CSARVTRGPGELFF,TGCAGTGCTAGAGTAACGAGGGGTCCCGGGGAGCTGTTTTTT
TRBJ2-5,NA,TRBV29-1,NA,CSVELGAAETQYF,TGCAGCGTTGAACTAGGGGCCGCGGAGACCCAGTACTTC
TRBJ1-3,NA,TRBV12-3/TRBV12-4,NA,CASSSVQGGTIYF,TGTGCCAGCAGTTCCGTGCAGGGCGGCACCATATATTTT
TRBJ2-1,few,TRBV6-2/TRBV6-3,TRBD1,CASSGGQAFSIPYNEQFF,TGTGCCAGCTCTGGGGGACAGGCGTTCTCCATCCCTTACAATGAGCAGTTCTTC
TRBJ2-5,few,TRBV2,TRBD2,CASSERSGGQETQYF,TGTGCCAGCAGTGAACGTAGCGGGGGCCAAGAGACCCAGTACTTC
TRBJ2-2,many,TRBV19,NA,CASSRSGTRAGELFF,TGTGCCAGTAGCCGTTCCGGGACGCGGGCCGGGGAGCTGTTTTTT
TRBJ2-1,few,TRBV12-3/TRBV12-4,NA,CASSSGPAGAEQFF,TGTGCCAGCAGTTCTGGACCCGCTGGGGCTGAGCAGTTCTTC
TRBJ2-6,many,TRBV4-2,NA,CASRADTGANVLTF,TGTGCCAGCAGGGCAGACACTGGGGCCAACGTCCTGACTTTC
TRBJ2-4,few,TRBV20-1,NA,CSATRQSNIQYF,TGCAGTGCTACCAGACAGTCAAACATTCAGTACTTC
TRBJ2-5,many,TRBV7-2,NA,CASSSGTVGETQYF,TGTGCCAGCAGCTCGGGGACCGTCGGGGAGACCCAGTACTTC
TRBJ2-1,NA,TRBV28,NA,CASSQGRDDNEQFF,TGTGCCAGCAGTCAAGGCCGGGACGACAATGAGCAGTTCTTC
TRBJ1-6,many,TRBV19,TRBD1,CASSLRQGTYNSPLHF,TGTGCCAGTAGTTTACGACAGGGCACCTATAATTCACCCCTCCACTTT
TRBJ2-2,many,TRBV29-1,TRBD1,CSVIGTANTGELFF,TGCAGCGTTATCGGGACAGCGAACACCGGGGAGCTGTTTTTT
TRBJ2-5,NA,TRBV4-3,TRBD2,CASSQVGTSEEETQYF,TGCGCCAGCAGCCAAGTGGGGACTAGCGAGGAGGAGACCCAGTACTTC
TRBJ2-7,many,TRBV7-2,NA,CASSLRGRLTYEQYF,TGTGCCAGCAGCTTACGGGGGCGGCTCACCTACGAGCAGTACTTC
TRBJ2-1,many,TRBV11-1,TRBD2,CATGNLAGATNNEQFF,TGTGCCACCGGAAACCTAGCGGGGGCAACCAACAATGAGCAGTTCTTC
TRBJ1-2,once,TRBV12-3/TRBV12-4,NA,CAITSDSGENYGYTF,TGTGCCATCACTTCCGACTCGGGGGAGAACTATGGCTACACCTTC
TRBJ1-2,NA,TRBV12-3/TRBV12-4,TRBD1,CASNDRDRVIFYGYTF,TGTGCCAGCAACGACCGGGACAGGGTTATCTTTTATGGCTACACCTTC
TRBJ1-4,many,TRBV7-2,NA,CASSLDSRDEKLFF,TGTGCCAGCAGCTTAGACTCTCGGGATGAAAAACTGTTTTTT
TRBJ1-2,many,TRBV7-2,NA,CASRDRHNYGYTF,TGTGCCAGCAGGGACCGCCACAACTATGGCTACACCTTC
TRBJ1-2,many,TRBV12-3/TRBV12-4,TRBD1,CASSDHRDRRQHGYTF,TGTGCCAGCAGTGATCACCGGGACAGGAGACAGCATGGCTACACCTTC
TRBJ1-5,few,TRBV20-1,NA,CSATAPQDGFRGPQHF,TGCAGTGCTACCGCACCCCAGGACGGGTTCCGAGGGCCCCAGCATTTT
TRBJ2-7,many,TRBV12-3/TRBV12-4,TRBD1,CASSLGQGAREQYF,TGTGCCAGCAGTTTGGGACAGGGGGCGAGGGAGCAGTACTTC
TRBJ2-1,NA,TRBV5-1,NA,CASSLGSTQYNEQFF,TGCGCCAGCAGCTTGGGCAGCACCCAATACAATGAGCAGTTCTTC
TRBJ2-1,few,TRBV18,NA,CASSPGTASHEQFF,TGTGCCAGCTCACCAGGGACGGCGTCCCATGAGCAGTTCTTC
TRBJ1-2,NA,TRBV7-2,NA,CASSLGGVQRDYGYTF,TGTGCCAGCAGCTTAGGGGGGGTGCAACGGGACTATGGCTACACCTTC